This T cell receptor beta chain derives from a study of blood T cell repertoires in COVID-19. Background on the study: Samples came from the United States, Italy and Spain, spanning acute and convalescent COVID-19. Sources were T cells, B-cell-depleted T cells, or PBMCs; the material itself was cDNA or gDNA.

Some clones are missing from TCRdb's copy, which holds only in-frame ones; the method was immunoSEQ multiplex PCR. The table records under 45,000 clones, around 84% of them present only once. The CDR3 contains 16 residues. The source is a human donor in a cohort sampled during active COVID-19. The chain combines TRBV21-1 with TRBJ2-1; the table's D call TRBD2 went unverified against the DNA. TRBV21-1 is assigned pseudogene status. Sequenced input: peripheral blood. The CDR3 sequence is CASSKSPGEGGDEQFF. Written as DNA, the CDR3 is TGTGCCAGCAGCAAAAGTCCGGGGGAGGGAGGCGATGAGCAGTTCTTC.